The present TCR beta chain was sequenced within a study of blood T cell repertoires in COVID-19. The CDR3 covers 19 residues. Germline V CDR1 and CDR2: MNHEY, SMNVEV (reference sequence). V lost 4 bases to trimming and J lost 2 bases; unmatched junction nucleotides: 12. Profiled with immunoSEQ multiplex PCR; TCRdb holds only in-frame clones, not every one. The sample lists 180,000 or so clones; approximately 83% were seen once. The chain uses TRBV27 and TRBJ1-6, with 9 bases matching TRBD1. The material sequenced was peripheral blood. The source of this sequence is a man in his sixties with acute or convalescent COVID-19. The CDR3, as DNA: TGTGCCAGCAGTTCTCCGGGACAGGGAGGAGTCCCCTATAATTCACCCCTCCACTTT. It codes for CASSSPGQGGVPYNSPLHF.